Presented here are 6 T cell receptor beta chains from one specimen sequenced in a study of identical twins. TCRdb recomputed calls from the 5' RACE reads with MiXCR, one row per CDR3 protein. The sample consists of about 520,000 distinct CDR3 sequences, around 20% of them appearing once. These data were likewise used in another study, on T cells expressing NK-cell markers.

Sample: CD4+ T cells sorted from blood. The source of these receptors is a woman aged 18-29 years in good health.

The chain links TRBV6-5 to TRBJ1-1; D may be TRBD1 (5 bases). The ends were cut back, 0 bases at V and 8 bases at J, with 13 bases in the middle. The germline gives CDR1 MNHEY, CDR2 SVGAGI. The CDR3 has 14 residues. CDR3 sequence reads: CASSYSRGVAEAFF. The DNA for the CDR3 is TGTGCCAGCAGTTACTCTCGGGGGGTGGCGGAAGCTTTCTTT.

The rearrangement uses TRBV7-3 and TRBJ2-3; D is undetermined. Per the germline V gene, CDR1 is SGHTA and CDR2 is FQGTGA. The CDR3 is made up of 14 amino acids. V was cut by 0 bases and J by 8 bases, with 12 bases left in between. The CDR3: CASSLTGYLSTQYF. The CDR3, as DNA: TGTGCCAGCAGCTTAACAGGCTACCTCTCTACGCAGTATTTT.

This clonotype was observed many times. This chain links TRBV6-2 or TRBV6-3 with TRBJ2-7; the D gene is possibly TRBD2 (5 bases). V gave up 4 bases and J gave up 1 base, with 17 bases separating them. The germline gives CDR1 MNHEY, CDR2 SVGEGT. This CDR3 comprises 16 residues. The CDR3 region has the DNA TGTGCCAGCAGTTCCCCGAGGGAGAAGGGTTCCTACGAGCAGTACTTC. It encodes CASSSPREKGSYEQYF.

This clonotype appeared a few times. The chain joins TRBV10-3 to TRBJ2-1; D ambiguous. Germline V gene data show CDR1 as ENHRY and CDR2 as SYGVKD. The CDR3 is 15 amino acids. Trimming left V 4 bases short and J 1 base short, with 11 bases between. The CDR3 bases are TGTGCCATCAGTGTGGCTATAATGTCCTACAATGAGCAGTTCTTC. Amino acid sequence: CAISVAIMSYNEQFF.

This clonotype was seen ten or more times. The rearrangement uses TRBV12-3 or TRBV12-4 and TRBJ2-1; D perhaps matches TRBD2 (5 bases). V lost 6 bases to trimming and J lost 11 bases, with 11 bases between them. The CDR3 sequence is 11 residues long. CDR3 nucleotides: TGTGCCAGCAGGTATAGCGAGAAGCAGTTCTTC. It encodes CASRYSEKQFF.

The genes are TRBV5-4 and TRBJ2-1, with D perhaps TRBD2 (5 bases). This CDR3 has 15 amino acids. Trimming cost V 10 bases and J 1 base, with 18 bases left between them. Germline values: CDR1 SGHNT, CDR2 YYREEE (reference sequence). The CDR3 DNA reads as TGTGCCCAACGAGGGTTTGGCGGTTCCTACAATGAGCAGTTCTTC. It yields the protein CAQRGFGGSYNEQFF.